This entry lists 19 T cell receptor beta chains sequenced from one sample in a study of blood T cell repertoires in COVID-19. Measured with immunoSEQ multiplex PCR; TCRdb has only the in-frame clones, and not every one. The sample has hundreds of thousands of clones, around 89% seen once. The sequenced sample consisted of peripheral blood. These receptors all stem from a man aged 35-49 years with acute or convalescent COVID-19.

V and J are TRBV13 and TRBJ2-2, with TRBD1 as a possible D gene (6 bases). CDR3 length equals 16 residues. Germline V CDR1 and CDR2: PRHDT, FYEKMQ (reference sequence). V shed 6 bases and J shed 4 bases, with 18 bases lying between them. Here the CDR3 reads CASSHTGWSSTGELFF. The CDR3 nucleotides read TGTGCCAGCAGTCACACAGGGTGGTCTAGCACCGGGGAGCTGTTTTTT. The whole variable domain, filled in from reference TRBV13 and TRBJ2-2, reads AAGVIQSPRHLIKEKRETATLKCYPIPRHDTVYWYQQGPGQDPQFLISFYEKMQSDKGSIPDRFSAQQFSDYHSELNMSSLELGDSALYFCASSHTGWSSTGELFFGEGSRLTVL.

This chain links TRBV27 with TRBJ1-2, with D possibly matching TRBD1 (5 bases). The CDR3 is 12 amino acids. The V end lost 7 bases, the J end lost 7 bases, and 13 bases lay between the germline ends. Germline lookup yields CDR1 MNHEY and CDR2 SMNVEV (reference sequence). The CDR3 region is CASTDSRGGYTF. The CDR3 DNA reads TGTGCCAGCACCGACTCTAGGGGTGGCTACACCTTC.

This chain connects TRBV19 to TRBJ1-5, with D possibly matching TRBD1 (6 bases). The CDR3 has 13 amino acids. V was trimmed by 4 bases and J by 6 bases, leaving 10 bases between them. Germline CDR1 is LNHDA and CDR2 is SQIVND (reference sequence). The CDR3 nucleotides read TGTGCCAGTAGTACAGGGGCGGGTCAGCCCCAGCATTTT. Protein product: CASSTGAGQPQHF.

J is TRBJ2-1 and V is TRBV2; D possibly corresponds to TRBD1 (6 bases). The CDR3 sequence is 10 residues long. CDR1 and CDR2 (germline): SNHLY, FYNNEI. V was trimmed by 6 bases and J by 14 bases, leaving 11 bases between them. CDR3 sequence (DNA): TGTGCCAGCAGGAGGCAGGGGAAGTTCTTC. The encoded protein is CASRRQGKFF. The complete variable domain, with remaining parts taken from reference TRBV2 and TRBJ2-1, reads EPEVTQTPSHQVTQMGQEVILRCVPISNHLYFYWYRQILGQKVEFLVSFYNNEISEKSEIFDDQFSVERPDGSNFTLKIRSTKLEDSAMYFCASRRQGKFFGPGTRLTVL.

The gene calls are TRBV4-2 and TRBJ2-7; 8 nucleotides align to TRBD2. V gave up 4 bases and J gave up 0 bases; unmatched junction bases: 5. Germline V gives CDR1 LGHNA, CDR2 YNFKEQ. CDR3 size: 15 residues. The DNA for the CDR3 is TGTGCCAGCAGCCGCGAGCGGGAGCTCTCCTACGAGCAGTACTTC. Its protein is CASSRERELSYEQYF.

The chain couples TRBV9 to TRBJ1-5, with 10 bases fitting TRBD1. The trim removed 3 bases at V and 2 bases at J, leaving 2 bases unmatched. Germline values: CDR1 SGDLS, CDR2 YYNGEE. The CDR3 is 15 residues long. CDR3 region: CASSAGTGGNQPQHF. In nucleotides, the CDR3 is TGTGCCAGCAGCGCCGGGACAGGGGGCAATCAGCCCCAGCATTTT.

The gene calls are TRBV7-9 and TRBJ1-2, with D perhaps TRBD1 (5 bases). This CDR3 has 15 amino acids. Germline V gene sequence: CDR1 SEHNR, CDR2 FQNEAQ (reference sequence). The V gene lost 2 bases and the J gene lost 0 bases, with 10 bases spanning the gap. The CDR3 DNA sequence: TGTGCCAGCAGCTTAAGACAGAATACTAACTATGGCTACACCTTC. The encoded protein is CASSLRQNTNYGYTF.

The V gene is TRBV15, the J gene TRBJ2-2; 9 positions match TRBD1. This CDR3 comprises 16 residues. The germline gives CDR1 LNHNV, CDR2 YYDKDF (reference sequence). V dropped 3 bases and J dropped 4; count of bases not matched to a gene: 6. The CDR3 protein is CATSSSTGGRTGELFF. The CDR3 DNA reads TGTGCCACCAGCAGTTCGACAGGGGGGCGCACCGGGGAGCTGTTTTTT.

This sequence joins TRBV5-1 and TRBJ1-3; TRBD1 is a possible D gene (6 bases). CDR1 and CDR2 from the germline V gene are SGHRS and YFSETQ. CDR3 length: 17 residues. V gave up 4 bases and J gave up 1 base, with 18 bases separating them. Here the CDR3 DNA reads TGCGCCAGCAGCCCGGGGGGGGGCGAATTGTCTGGAAACACCATATATTTT. Translation: CASSPGGGELSGNTIYF.

V and J are TRBV6-2 or TRBV6-3 and TRBJ2-1; 7 nucleotides agree with TRBD2. Germline V CDR1 and CDR2: MNHEY, SVGEGT. With 0 bases clipped from V and 4 bases from J, the junction kept 3 bases outside the gene matches. The CDR3 runs to 15 residues. The CDR3 loop is CASSYSGLFYNEQFF. Written as DNA, the CDR3 is TGTGCCAGCAGTTACTCGGGACTATTTTACAATGAGCAGTTCTTC.

The V and J genes are TRBV7-9 and TRBJ1-1; TRBD1 aligns across 7 bases. The length of the CDR3 is 17 residues. Germline V gene sequence: CDR1 SEHNR, CDR2 FQNEAQ (reference sequence). V lost 2 bases to trimming and J lost 2 bases; unmatched junction nucleotides: 11. The DNA of the CDR3 is TGTGCCAGCAGCTTAAATTTAAGGGGGCGCTCTAACACTGAAGCTTTCTTT. It yields the protein CASSLNLRGRSNTEAFF.

The chain recombines TRBV6-6 with TRBJ1-5; perhaps TRBD1 as D (6 bases). V was trimmed by 6 bases and J by 0 bases, leaving 15 bases between them. The length of the CDR3 is 16 residues. Germline V gene sequence: CDR1 MNHNY, CDR2 SVGAGI (reference sequence). In DNA, the CDR3 is TGTGCCAGCAGACTCGGGACACGTCATAGCAATCAGCCCCAGCATTTT. Amino acids: CASRLGTRHSNQPQHF.

The CDR3 DNA reads as TGTGCCAGCAGTCCTAGGGGGCTATGGTACGAGCAGTACTTC. Encoded protein: CASSPRGLWYEQYF. The genes are TRBV28 and TRBJ2-7; 7 bases are a match to TRBD1. With V trimmed by 5 bases and J by 4 bases, 8 bases remained unmatched. The CDR3 extends over 14 amino acids. In germline, CDR1 is MDHEN, CDR2 SYDVKM. Full variable domain (rest looked up from reference TRBV28 and TRBJ2-7): DVKVTQSSRYLVKRTGEKVFLECVQDMDHENMFWYRQDPGLGLRLIYFSYDVKMKEKGDIPEGYSVSREKKERFSLILESASTNQTSMYLCASSPRGLWYEQYFGPGTRLTVT.

This clone was counted once. V is TRBV3-1 (or the pseudogene TRBV3-2) and J is TRBJ1-1; 9 positions match TRBD1. V shed 8 bases, J shed 6 bases, and the junction held 7 bases outside the gene matches. The CDR3 spans 13 residues. CDR1 is LGHDT and CDR2 is YNNKEL in the germline V gene (reference sequence). The CDR3 nucleotides are TGTGCCAGCGGAGCGACAGGGGGGTCTGAAGCTTTCTTT. Translated, it gives CASGATGGSEAFF.

The chain recombines TRBV5-1 with TRBJ2-5; 9 bases map to TRBD2. CDR1 SGHRS and CDR2 YFSETQ come from the germline V gene. CDR3 length: 16 residues. The ends lost 2 bases at V and 5 bases at J; junction bases unmatched: 10. The DNA of the CDR3 is TGCGCCAGCAGCTTACCGCGCGGGGGGGCCGGGGAGACCCAGTACTTC. As protein: CASSLPRGGAGETQYF.

This clone was counted once. V gene TRBV19 combines with J gene TRBJ2-5, with D possibly TRBD1 on 6 matching bases. Trimming stripped 7 bases from V and 0 bases from J, with 18 bases between. The CDR3 has 16 amino acids. Germline V CDR1 and CDR2: LNHDA, SQIVND (reference sequence). The CDR3 nucleotides read TGTGCCAGTACCCCGAGAAGGGGGAGTTACCAAGAGACCCAGTACTTC. Protein: CASTPRRGSYQETQYF.

This rearrangement joins TRBV19 to TRBJ2-1; 12 bases are shared with TRBD2. The CDR3 has 15 amino acids. Germline CDR1 LNHDA, CDR2 SQIVND (reference sequence). The J segment lost 6 bases and the V segment lost 6 bases, leaving 6 bases of the junction unmatched. CDR3 loop: CASSTGGLAGNEQFF. The CDR3 DNA follows: TGTGCCAGTAGCACAGGGGGACTAGCGGGCAATGAGCAGTTCTTC.

The chain joins TRBV5-1 to TRBJ1-6, with 7 bases lining up with TRBD1. The germline V gene encodes CDR1 SGHRS and CDR2 YFSETQ. With V trimmed by 4 bases and J by 7 bases, 8 bases remained unmatched. This CDR3 has 15 residues. As DNA, the CDR3 is TGCGCCAGCAGCACCAACAGGGGAGCGAATTCACCCCTCCACTTT. This encodes CASSTNRGANSPLHF.

For this clone: The junction departs from germline at one end; a sequencing error may be responsible. The same CDR3 can be traced to other DNA sequences in this sample. This chain links TRBV5-1 with TRBJ1-2; D is uncertain. Germline V gives CDR1 SGHRS, CDR2 YFSETQ. The CDR3 runs to 13 residues. CDR3 sequence (DNA): TGCGCCAGCAGCTTGGCAACTAACTATGGTTACACCTTC. Protein product: CASSLATNYGYTF.